This T cell receptor beta chain was identified during a study of T-cell memory formation after mild COVID-19. Study-level background: Largely, the TCR clusters proved donor specific.

Points from the study as a whole: Day 15 to 85 contractors were CD4/CD8 balanced; later expanders leaned CD4+. The appearance of some responding clones in pre-infection memory suggested that cross-reactive memory joined.

From 5'RACE with constant-segment primers came TCR alpha and TCR beta cDNA libraries that carried sample barcodes and UMIs. A single record per CDR3 protein comes from TCRdb applying MiXCR to the 5' RACE reads. The sample carries fewer than 650,000 distinct CDR3 sequences, around a sixth recorded once. Concerning this clonotype: Antigen: not known.

The CDR3 runs to 14 residues. Germline CDR1 is SGHVS and CDR2 is FQNEAQ. With 1 base removed from V and 6 bases from J, the gap between germline ends came to 9 bases. The chain uses TRBV7-8 and TRBJ2-2, with D perhaps matching TRBD2 (5 bases). The sequenced material came from PBMCs or a T cell subset sorted from them (not recorded which). The TCR was taken from an adult woman who had mild COVID-19 (a few samples of this study predate the infection). Cell type and time point are not known. The CDR3 sequence is CASSLEAVAGELFF. The CDR3 nucleotides are TGTGCCAGCAGCTTAGAAGCGGTGGCCGGGGAGCTGTTTTTT.